These T cell receptor beta chains were read from a single sample in a study of T cell clusters in autoimmune cytopenias. TCRdb reworked the multiplex PCR reads into one entry per CDR3 protein, no DNA. The sample holds 6,000 to 7,500 distinct CDR3 sequences. These data also featured in a second study, about T cell repertoires in aging, cancer and after chemotherapy.

The source material was peripheral blood. The receptors were gathered from a human donor in good health. Both conserved end residues are part of each CDR3. Clone size, where shown, is once, few, many, or a class for clones that have expanded.

TRBJ1-2 TRBV7-2 . 14 CASSPGTLGYGYTF
TRBJ1-1 TRBV12-3/TRBV12-4 . 14 CASTPGILNTEAFF
TRBJ2-7 TRBV4-3 . 15 CASSQDFRGPNEQYF
TRBJ1-1 TRBV5-4 . 14 CASSLGQGRPEAFF
TRBJ2-1 TRBV19 medium-sized 16 CASSHQGVGGYNEQFF
TRBJ2-7 TRBV12-3/TRBV12-4 medium-sized 14 CASRGQGRGYEQYF
TRBJ2-6 TRBV30 medium-sized 19 CAWSVRSGGKSSGANVLTF
TRBJ1-2 TRBV12-3/TRBV12-4 medium-sized 14 CASNLDTGESGYTF
TRBJ2-1 TRBV6-4 medium-sized 16 CASSDRGNLDYNEQFF
TRBJ1-5 TRBV7-2 . 16 CASSSSDGYQNQPQHF
TRBJ2-5 TRBV5-6 . 18 CASSPLLGTSGPQETQYF
TRBJ1-1 TRBV18 . 13 CASSPGGLTEAFF
TRBJ2-3 TRBV7-4 . 15 CASSLNRVPTDTQYF
TRBJ1-1 TRBV5-5 . 14 CASTLQPVKSEAFF
TRBJ1-1 TRBV20-1 . 13 CSAIRGPNTEAFF
TRBJ2-7 TRBV6-5 medium-sized 13 CASSADGAYEQYF
TRBJ2-2 TRBV6-5 medium-sized 17 CASSYLAGGPNTGELFF
TRBJ2-1 TRBV5-6 medium-sized 15 CASTLMGLALNEQFF
TRBJ2-1 TRBV4-3 . 18 CASRPRLAGQGVDNEQFF
TRBJ1-4 TRBV18 . 14 CASSPGEANEKLFF
TRBJ2-5 TRBV19 . 15 CASSLFLSRQETQYF
TRBJ2-5 TRBV4-3 medium-sized 15 CASSKGLAGVETQYF
TRBJ1-2 TRBV5-1 medium-sized 14 CASSPADRRYGYTF
TRBJ1-5 TRBV6-6 large 14 CASSTTGDNQPQHF
TRBJ1-5 TRBV6-9 . 19 CASIESEDCPWVANQPQHF
TRBJ1-5 TRBV27 . 14 CASSPGTGIQPQHF
TRBJ2-2 TRBV13 . 15 CASSLRGGNTGELFF
TRBJ2-7 TRBV7-2 . 14 CASSFRTSSYEQYF
TRBJ2-7 TRBV18 . 13 CASSPGVNREQYF
TRBJ2-2 TRBV6-1 medium-sized 18 CATLRRDAVGSATGELFF
TRBJ2-7 TRBV12-3/TRBV12-4 . 15 CASSLGTGGHHEQYF
TRBJ2-1 TRBV5-5 medium-sized 14 CASSLSLAVPGQFF
TRBJ2-1 TRBV6-5 medium-sized 16 CASTPSAGVGSNEQFF
TRBJ2-1 TRBV11-1 medium-sized 19 CASSPRKGGGAQLYNEQFF
TRBJ1-1 TRBV5-1 . 12 CASSATRGEAFF
TRBJ2-1 TRBV19 medium-sized 15 CASSSLGNSQDEQFF
TRBJ1-5 TRBV11-1 medium-sized 14 CASFQTGHNQPQHF
TRBJ1-1 TRBV29-1 medium-sized 13 CSVRQGANTEAFF
TRBJ2-3 TRBV20-1 . 14 CSAITGEGTDTQYF
TRBJ1-1 TRBV4-3 . 13 CASSPMGATEAFF
TRBJ2-3 TRBV5-8 . 17 CASSGRTGGAGTDTQYF
TRBJ2-1 TRBV6-4 . 18 CASNKTSGRLSSYNEQFF
TRBJ2-3 TRBV20-1 . 14 CSAMPRLKTDTQYF
TRBJ2-1 TRBV6-5 medium-sized 13 CASSTVGRGEQFF
TRBJ1-2 TRBV12-3/TRBV12-4 . 15 CASSLYVSHYHGYTF
TRBJ1-5 TRBV28 . 14 CASSWAGGSQPQHF
TRBJ2-3 TRBV19 medium-sized 15 CASSMSGGGADTQYF
TRBJ2-5 TRBV27 . 13 CASSLLGRETQYF
TRBJ1-5 TRBV12-3/TRBV12-4 . 16 CASRGGGGISNQPQHF